This TCR beta chain was captured in a study of shared clonotypes between healthy human individuals. Across the whole study: CD4 naive and CD4 memory each took three plates per donor, while CD8 naive took two and CD8 memory one. Study outcomes and limitations: Generation probabilities were higher for clonotypes shared across all four sorted-subset donors than for unshared ones. Exclusively blood specimens were collected; tissue repertoires likely differ.

The V end was cut by 3 bases, the J end by 2 bases, with 5 bases between. Germline CDR1 SGHTA, CDR2 FQGNSA. The CDR3 length is 13 residues. As for this clone: Its specificity is not known. Other DNA sequences from this sample encode an identical CDR3 as well.

Deep level was the assay's run setting. Sequenced by immunoSEQ multiplex PCR; TCRdb stores in-frame clones only, minus some. Found here are around 990,000 clones, about 80% of them singletons; the top ten hold roughly 0.83%. The sample consisted of memory CD4+ T cells from PBMCs. Stated subset: CD45RA-negative fraction. This chain joins TRBV7-2 and TRBJ1-5; D gene uncertain. The origin of this receptor is a man younger than 35 in good health. Some clones in this sample may be carry-over from other donors' samples. This chain's CDR3 is CASSFSGNQPQHF. The DNA of the CDR3 is TGTGCCAGCAGCTTTAGCGGCAATCAGCCCCAGCATTTT.